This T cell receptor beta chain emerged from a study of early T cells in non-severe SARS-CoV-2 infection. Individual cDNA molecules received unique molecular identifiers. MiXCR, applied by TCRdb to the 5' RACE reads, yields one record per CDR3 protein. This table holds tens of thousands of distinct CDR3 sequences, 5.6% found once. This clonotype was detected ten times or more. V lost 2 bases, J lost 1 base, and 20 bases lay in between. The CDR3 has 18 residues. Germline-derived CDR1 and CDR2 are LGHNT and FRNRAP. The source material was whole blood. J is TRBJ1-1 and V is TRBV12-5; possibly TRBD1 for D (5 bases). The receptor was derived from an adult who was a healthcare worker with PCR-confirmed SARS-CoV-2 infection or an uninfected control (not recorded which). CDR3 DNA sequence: TGTGCTAGTGGTTTGCCTGGGGGGGTTGGCAGGAAGAACACTGAAGCTTTCTTT. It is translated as CASGLPGGVGRKNTEAFF.